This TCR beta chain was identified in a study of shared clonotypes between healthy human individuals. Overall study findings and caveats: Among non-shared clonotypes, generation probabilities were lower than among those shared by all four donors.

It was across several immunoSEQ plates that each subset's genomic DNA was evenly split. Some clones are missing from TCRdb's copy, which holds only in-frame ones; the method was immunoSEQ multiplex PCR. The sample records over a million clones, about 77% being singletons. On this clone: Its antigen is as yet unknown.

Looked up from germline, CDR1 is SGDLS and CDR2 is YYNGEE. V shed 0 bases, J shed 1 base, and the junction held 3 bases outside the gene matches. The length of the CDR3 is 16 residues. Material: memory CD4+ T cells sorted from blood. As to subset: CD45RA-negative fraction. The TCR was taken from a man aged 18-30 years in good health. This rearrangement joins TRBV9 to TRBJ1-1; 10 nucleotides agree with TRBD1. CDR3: CASSVGDRGGNTEAFF. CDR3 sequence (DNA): TGTGCCAGCAGCGTAGGGGACAGGGGCGGGAACACTGAAGCTTTCTTT.